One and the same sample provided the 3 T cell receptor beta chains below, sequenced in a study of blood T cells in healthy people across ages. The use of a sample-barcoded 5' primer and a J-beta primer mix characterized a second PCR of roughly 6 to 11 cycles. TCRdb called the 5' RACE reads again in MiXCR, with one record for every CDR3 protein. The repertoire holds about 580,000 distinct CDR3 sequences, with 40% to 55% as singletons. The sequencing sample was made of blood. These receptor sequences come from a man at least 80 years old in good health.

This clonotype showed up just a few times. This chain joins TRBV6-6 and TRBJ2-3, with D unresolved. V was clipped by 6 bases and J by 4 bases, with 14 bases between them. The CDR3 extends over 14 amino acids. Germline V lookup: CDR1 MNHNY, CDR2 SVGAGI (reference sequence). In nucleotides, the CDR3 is TGTGCCAGCAGGATTACCTTCATTGCAGATACGCAGTATTTT. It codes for CASRITFIADTQYF.

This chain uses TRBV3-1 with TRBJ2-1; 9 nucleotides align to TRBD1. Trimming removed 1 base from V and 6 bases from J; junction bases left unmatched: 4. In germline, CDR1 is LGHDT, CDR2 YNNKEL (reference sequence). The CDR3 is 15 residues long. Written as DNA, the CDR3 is TGTGCCAGCAGCCAAGCGACAGGGGGTGTCAATGAGCAGTTCTTC. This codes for CASSQATGGVNEQFF.

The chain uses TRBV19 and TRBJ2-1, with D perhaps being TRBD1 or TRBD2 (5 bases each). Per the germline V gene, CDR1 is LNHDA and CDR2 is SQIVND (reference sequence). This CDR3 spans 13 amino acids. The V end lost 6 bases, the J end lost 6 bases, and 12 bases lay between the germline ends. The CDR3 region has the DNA TGTGCCAGTAGGGCAGGGAGTACCAATGAGCAGTTCTTC. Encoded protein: CASRAGSTNEQFF.